Shown below are 32 T cell receptor beta chains from a single sample sequenced in a study of T cells in Graves' hyperthyroidism and ophthalmopathy. TCR beta CDR3 region amplification was performed from RNA transcripts. When the TCR CDR3 underwent first-round RT-PCR, the HTBI primer set was used. From the multiplex PCR reads, TCRdb called clonotypes with MiXCR, one entry per CDR3 protein. The profile covers around 250,000 distinct CDR3 sequences, with more than 12% appearing a single time and about 14% taken by the ten largest. The material sequenced was blood. These receptors were collected from a woman aged 35 to 49 with Graves' hyperthyroidism that later progressed to Graves' ophthalmopathy.

This clonotype has a count of ten or more. This sequence joins TRBV11-2 and TRBJ2-5; 10 bases fit TRBD2. The CDR3 covers 15 residues. In germline, CDR1 is SGHAT, CDR2 FQNNGV. The junction had 3 bases not matched to a gene; V was cut back by 1 base and J by 4 bases. The CDR3 coding sequence is TGTGCCAGCAGCTTAGGGCTAGCGGGAGCAGAGACCCAGTACTTC. Translation: CASSLGLAGAETQYF.

On this clonotype itself: This may come from a read error, since a much larger clone is one base off. This chain uses TRBV18 with TRBJ1-3; D is unresolved. The CDR3 consists of 13 residues. V dropped 5 bases and J dropped 2 bases, with 7 bases sitting between them. In germline, CDR1 is KGHSH, CDR2 LQKENI. CDR3 residues: CASSSGAGNTIYF. Here the CDR3 DNA reads TGTGCCAGCTCATCGGGCGCTGGAAACACCATATATTTT.

Remarks on this clonotype: The junction departs from the called germline gene at one end, perhaps through a read error. The chain employs TRBV28 and TRBJ1-1; D possibly corresponds to TRBD1 (5 bases). CDR1 MDHEN and CDR2 SYDVKM come from the germline V gene. This CDR3 region has 13 residues. CDR3: CASSFRGNTEASF. The CDR3 DNA reads TGTGCCAGCAGTTTCCGGGGGAACACTGAAGCTTCCTTT.

This clonotype has a single count. The J gene is TRBJ1-2, the V gene TRBV2; D not resolved. The V end lost 6 bases, the J end lost 1 base, and 12 bases lay between the germline ends. This CDR3 comprises 14 residues. The V gene's germline CDR1 is SNHLY and CDR2 FYNNEI. CDR3 bases: TGTGCCAGCAGGGTAGACTTTCATAACTATGGCTACACCTTC. It codes for CASRVDFHNYGYTF. Supplemented by reference TRBV2 and TRBJ1-2, the full variable domain reads EPEVTQTPSHQVTQMGQEVILRCVPISNHLYFYWYRQILGQKVEFLVSFYNNEISEKSEIFDDQFSVERPDGSNFTLKIRSTKLEDSAMYFCASRVDFHNYGYTFGSGTRLTVV.

Many counts were recorded for this clonotype. The V call is TRBV5-5, the J call TRBJ2-3; D remains unclear. Germline V CDR1 and CDR2: SGHKS, YYEKEE (reference sequence). Between the trimmed V and J ends, which lost 4 bases and 0 bases, there was a span of 9 bases. The CDR3 is made up of 14 amino acids. CDR3 residues: CASSPSSSTDTQYF. In nucleotides, the CDR3 is TGTGCCAGCAGCCCATCCTCTAGCACAGATACGCAGTATTTT.

With regard to this clonotype: The junction and the germline gene differ at one end; a read error may be behind it. The rearrangement links TRBV11-2 to TRBJ2-5; TRBD2 aligns across 8 bases. The V gene's germline CDR1 is SGHAT and CDR2 FQNNGV. CDR3 length: 17 residues. CDR3 sequence: CASSLDIRGAGVETQYF. The DNA of the CDR3 is TGTGCCAGCAGCCTAGACATACGGGGAGCGGGAGTAGAGACCCAGTACTTC.

This clonotype has ten or more counts. V and J are TRBV7-2 and TRBJ2-7; D unclear. Trimming took 1 base from V and 2 from J, leaving 12 bases between them. The CDR3 loop spans 15 amino acids. Germline V gene sequence: CDR1 SGHTA, CDR2 FQGNSA. The CDR3 nucleotides read TGTGCCAGCAGCTTAGGTGGCAGGAGCCCCTACGAGCAGTACTTC. It yields the protein CASSLGGRSPYEQYF. The whole variable domain, filled in from reference TRBV7-2 and TRBJ2-7, reads GAGVSQSPSNKVTEKGKDVELRCDPISGHTALYWYRQSLGQGLEFLIYFQGNSAPDKSGLPSDRFSAERTGGSVSTLTIQRTQQEDSAVYLCASSLGGRSPYEQYFGPGTRLTVT.

The table lists this clonotype with many counts. This chain uses TRBV15 with TRBJ2-3, with D perhaps TRBD2 (6 bases). Germline V gives CDR1 LNHNV, CDR2 YYDKDF (reference sequence). Trimming shortened V by 2 bases and J by 4 bases, and 7 bases separated the two germline ends. This CDR3 is built from 13 residues. CDR3 nucleotides: TGTGCCACCAGCAGATTAGCGGCAGATACGCAGTATTTT. Translated: CATSRLAADTQYF.

In this sample, this clonotype turned up many times. The chain uses TRBV18 and TRBJ2-7, with TRBD2 identical over 10 bases. This CDR3 contains 16 residues. V lost 2 bases to trimming and J lost 0 bases; unmatched junction nucleotides: 4. The germline V gene encodes CDR1 KGHSH and CDR2 LQKENI. CDR3 protein: CASSPFSSGSSYEQYF. CDR3 nucleotide sequence: TGTGCCAGCTCACCATTTTCTAGCGGGAGCTCCTACGAGCAGTACTTC.

This clonotype has at least ten counts. This chain joins TRBV6-1 and TRBJ1-5, with D unresolved. Trimming took 5 bases from V and 4 from J, leaving 9 bases between them. This CDR3 has 13 residues. Germline loops: CDR1 MNHNS, CDR2 SASEGT. The CDR3 bases are TGTGCCAGCAGTTACGCCGTAAATCAGCCCCAGCATTTT. Its translation is CASSYAVNQPQHF.

This clonotype was seen repeatedly, ten times or more. This chain uses TRBV19 with TRBJ2-1, with no clear D. From germline, CDR1 is LNHDA and CDR2 SQIVND (reference sequence). V gave up 2 bases and J gave up 6 bases, with 8 bases separating them. CDR3 length: 13 residues. CDR3 nucleotide sequence: TGTGCCAGTAGTATATTATCCAGCAATGAGCAGTTCTTC. Translation: CASSILSSNEQFF.

In this sample, this clonotype turned up many times. The rearrangement uses TRBV20-1 and TRBJ1-1; D remains unclear. With 7 bases removed from V and 0 bases from J, the gap between germline ends came to 12 bases. The CDR3 is made up of 13 amino acids. Germline assignment: CDR1 DFQATT and CDR2 SNEGSKA (reference sequence). DNA for the CDR3: TGCAGTGTGCCTGGGCAGGTGAACACTGAAGCTTTCTTT. This codes for CSVPGQVNTEAFF.

This clonotype was seen a few times. The chain combines TRBV6-1 with TRBJ2-7, with D maybe TRBD1 (6 bases). V was cut by 9 bases and J by 2 bases, with 14 bases left in between. The V gene's germline CDR1 is MNHNS and CDR2 SASEGT. The CDR3 is 13 residues long. Written as DNA, the CDR3 is TGTGCCAGGATCCTTGGACAGACCTACGAGCAGTACTTC. The encoded protein is CARILGQTYEQYF.

This clonotype was detected many times. The chain carries TRBV6-1 and TRBJ1-6; D gene ambiguous. The CDR3 has 14 amino acids. V lost 11 bases to trimming and J lost 5 bases, with 16 bases between them. In germline, CDR1 is MNHNS, CDR2 SASEGT. The CDR3 is CACSWGGNNSPLHF. DNA of the CDR3: TGTGCCTGTAGTTGGGGAGGGAATAATTCACCCCTCCACTTT.

This clonotype has just one count. The rearrangement links TRBV5-4 to TRBJ2-2; TRBD2 aligns across 8 bases. Trimming took 3 bases from V and 8 from J; bases not matched to a gene: 9. Germline loops: CDR1 SGHNT, CDR2 YYREEE (reference sequence). The CDR3 covers 15 residues. The CDR3 region has the DNA TGTGCCAGCAGCTCAGGGACTAGAGCAGCGGGGGAGCTGTTTTTT. Residues: CASSSGTRAAGELFF.

This clonotype was seen many times. CDR3 sequence: CASSASGDTQYF. The DNA of the CDR3 is TGTGCCAGCAGCGCTAGCGGCGATACGCAGTATTTT. The V and J genes are TRBV2 and TRBJ2-3, with 7 bases identical to TRBD2. The V segment lost 6 bases and the J segment 6 bases; nucleotides outside the gene matches: 3. CDR1 is SNHLY and CDR2 is FYNNEI in the germline V gene. CDR3 length: 12 residues.

This clonotype occurred many times. The chain joins TRBV13 to TRBJ2-7; weak D call: TRBD2 (6 bases). This CDR3 comprises 14 residues. The germline V and J ends were trimmed by 6 bases and 3 bases, with 15 bases remaining between them. Per the germline V gene, CDR1 is PRHDT and CDR2 is FYEKMQ (reference sequence). The CDR3 coding sequence is TGTGCCAGCAGACCCTGGGGCGGGAACTACGAGCAGTACTTC. It is translated as CASRPWGGNYEQYF.

This clonotype was observed at least ten times. This rearrangement joins TRBV28 to TRBJ2-7; D is unclear. CDR1 and CDR2 from the germline V gene are MDHEN and SYDVKM. This CDR3 is 11 amino acids long. V shed 3 bases and J shed 6 bases, with 6 bases lying between them. The CDR3 reads CASSFLSEQYF. DNA for the CDR3: TGTGCCAGCAGTTTTCTCAGCGAGCAGTACTTC.

This clonotype was observed at least ten times. The gene calls are TRBV18 and TRBJ2-6; 9 bases align to TRBD1. The length of the CDR3 is 18 residues. V lost 0 bases to trimming and J lost 0 bases; unmatched junction nucleotides: 3. Germline CDR1 KGHSH, CDR2 LQKENI. CDR3 region: CASSPPGQGYSGANVLTF. The CDR3 DNA is TGTGCCAGCTCACCACCGGGACAGGGCTACTCTGGGGCCAACGTCCTGACTTTC.

This chain links TRBV30 with TRBJ1-1, with 7 bases matching TRBD1. V dropped 1 base and J dropped 1; count of bases not matched to a gene: 3. Germline V CDR1 and CDR2: GTSNPN, SVGIG (reference sequence). CDR3 length: 14 residues. CDR3 residues: CAWSGNRGNTEAFF. CDR3 nucleotides: TGTGCCTGGAGTGGAAACAGGGGGAACACTGAAGCTTTCTTT.

This clonotype showed up just a few times. This rearrangement joins TRBV5-5 to TRBJ1-6; D may be TRBD1 (6 bases). Germline loops: CDR1 SGHKS, CDR2 YYEKEE (reference sequence). The CDR3 spans 15 residues. V dropped 7 bases and J dropped 7 bases, with 18 bases sitting between them. CDR3 sequence reads: CASSGVAGANSPLHF. In DNA, the CDR3 is TGTGCCAGCTCCGGAGTGGCAGGGGCGAATTCACCCCTCCACTTT.

This clonotype was recorded at least ten times. V is TRBV28 and J is TRBJ2-4, with D possibly matching TRBD1 (5 bases). Germline assignment: CDR1 MDHEN and CDR2 SYDVKM. Deletions cut 10 bases from V and 6 bases from J, with 22 bases between. The CDR3 consists of 15 residues. CDR3 region: CATSTAARQINIQYF. In DNA, the CDR3 is TGTGCCACCTCAACCGCGGCAAGACAGATAAACATTCAGTACTTC.

This clonotype has at least ten counts. The chain has TRBV20-1 and TRBJ1-5; D ambiguous. The CDR3 is 14 amino acids. V dropped 5 bases and J dropped 4 bases, with 15 bases sitting between them. CDR1 and CDR2 (germline): DFQATT, SNEGSKA (reference sequence). The CDR3 region is CSAWEGVGNQPQHF. CDR3 bases: TGCAGTGCTTGGGAGGGAGTTGGTAATCAGCCCCAGCATTTT.

This clonotype was picked up a small number of times. J is TRBJ2-1 and V is TRBV4-1; D is undetermined. In germline, CDR1 is MGHRA, CDR2 YSYEKL. Trimming left V 4 bases short and J 0 bases short, with 13 bases between. This CDR3 region has 16 residues. The CDR3 coding sequence is TGCGCCAGCAGCCTCCTTAGTTCGAGCTCCTACAATGAGCAGTTCTTC. This sequence encodes CASSLLSSSSYNEQFF.

This clonotype was seen ten or more times. CDR3 nucleotide sequence: TGTGCCAGCAGAGGATTGGCTAGCGGGTTGGGGAATGAGCAGTTCTTC. Encoded protein: CASRGLASGLGNEQFF. This chain joins TRBV6-1 and TRBJ2-1; 8 bases match TRBD2. This CDR3 is 16 amino acids long. CDR1 and CDR2 (germline): MNHNS, SASEGT. The ends lost 6 bases at V and 7 bases at J; junction bases unmatched: 14.

This clonotype occurred a few times. The J gene is TRBJ2-7, the V gene TRBV14; D not resolved. V lost 0 bases and J 8 bases, leaving 11 bases between the germline ends. Germline CDR1 and CDR2: SGHDN and FVKESK. This CDR3 comprises 13 residues. CDR3 nucleotides: TGTGCCAGCAGCCAAGATTGGCAGCTGAAGCAGTACTTC. Its translation: CASSQDWQLKQYF. Together with reference TRBV14 and TRBJ2-7, the CDR3 gives the full variable domain: EAGVTQFPSHSVIEKGQTVTLRCDPISGHDNLYWYRRVMGKEIKFLLHFVKESKQDESGMPNNRFLAERTGGTYSTLKVQPAELEDSGVYFCASSQDWQLKQYFGPGTRLTVT.

The chain joins TRBV28 to TRBJ1-2; 8 nucleotides align to TRBD1. The V gene's germline CDR1 is MDHEN and CDR2 SYDVKM. This CDR3 has 13 residues. The J segment lost 4 bases and the V segment lost 6 bases, leaving 4 bases of the junction unmatched. CDR3 sequence reads: CASSTGGVYGYTF. The CDR3 nucleotides read TGTGCCAGCAGCACAGGGGGGGTCTATGGCTACACCTTC.

The sample holds many counts of this clonotype. The chain recombines TRBV11-1 with TRBJ2-1; D is ambiguous. The CDR3 contains 17 residues. CDR1 is SGHAT and CDR2 is FQDESV in the germline V gene (reference sequence). Trimming took off 1 base at V and 5 bases at J, with 18 bases between the two ends. The CDR3 DNA reads TGTGCCAGCAGCTTAGTGGCAGCGCTTTCCCCTAACAATGAGCAGTTCTTC. Protein sequence: CASSLVAALSPNNEQFF.

This clonotype has a count of ten or more. The chain couples TRBV2 to TRBJ1-4; a weak D match, TRBD1 (5 bases). This CDR3 contains 14 residues. V was cut by 6 bases and J by 7 bases, with 15 bases left in between. The germline gives CDR1 SNHLY, CDR2 FYNNEI. The CDR3 loop is CASRTGPGGEKLFF. In nucleotides, the CDR3 is TGTGCCAGCAGAACGGGACCTGGGGGTGAAAAACTGTTTTTT.

In its sample, this clonotype was seen many times. The chain combines TRBV6-1 with TRBJ1-1; no clear D gene. Trimming shortened V by 2 bases and J by 1 base, and 11 bases separated the two germline ends. From germline, CDR1 is MNHNS and CDR2 SASEGT. The CDR3 spans 15 residues. The CDR3 spells CASSENYPWNTEAFF. The CDR3 DNA reads TGTGCCAGCAGTGAAAACTATCCCTGGAACACTGAAGCTTTCTTT.

This clonotype was observed many times. The CDR3 protein is CASSIDRGERQFF. CDR3 bases: TGTGCCAGTAGTATCGACAGGGGAGAGAGGCAGTTCTTC. This chain connects TRBV19 to TRBJ2-1; 8 bases are a match to TRBD1. J was trimmed by 12 bases and V by 3 bases; bases with no gene match: 7. The CDR3 consists of 13 residues. Looked up from germline, CDR1 is LNHDA and CDR2 is SQIVND (reference sequence).

This clonotype was seen only a few times. The chain employs TRBV19 and TRBJ2-4, with 7 bases identical to TRBD2. Germline V CDR1 and CDR2: LNHDA, SQIVND (reference sequence). The CDR3 is made up of 15 amino acids. V lost 5 bases to trimming and J lost 0 bases; unmatched junction nucleotides: 4. DNA for the CDR3: TGTGCCAGTAGTCCTCTAGCGGTAGCCAAAAACATTCAGTACTTC. Its translation is CASSPLAVAKNIQYF.